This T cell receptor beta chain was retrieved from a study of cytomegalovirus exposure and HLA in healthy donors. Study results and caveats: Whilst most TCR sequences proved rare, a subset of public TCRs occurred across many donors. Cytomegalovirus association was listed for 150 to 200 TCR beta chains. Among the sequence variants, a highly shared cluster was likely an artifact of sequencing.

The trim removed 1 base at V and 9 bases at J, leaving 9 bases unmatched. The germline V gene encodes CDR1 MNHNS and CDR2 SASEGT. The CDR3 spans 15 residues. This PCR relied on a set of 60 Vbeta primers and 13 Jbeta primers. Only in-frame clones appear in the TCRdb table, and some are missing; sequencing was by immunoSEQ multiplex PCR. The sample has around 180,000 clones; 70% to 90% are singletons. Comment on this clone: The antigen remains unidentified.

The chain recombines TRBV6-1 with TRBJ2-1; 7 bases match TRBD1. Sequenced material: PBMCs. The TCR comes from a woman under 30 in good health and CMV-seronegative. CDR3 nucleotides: TGTGCCAGCAGTGAAGTGACAGGGCCTAGCAGTGAGCAGTTCTTC. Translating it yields CASSEVTGPSSEQFF.